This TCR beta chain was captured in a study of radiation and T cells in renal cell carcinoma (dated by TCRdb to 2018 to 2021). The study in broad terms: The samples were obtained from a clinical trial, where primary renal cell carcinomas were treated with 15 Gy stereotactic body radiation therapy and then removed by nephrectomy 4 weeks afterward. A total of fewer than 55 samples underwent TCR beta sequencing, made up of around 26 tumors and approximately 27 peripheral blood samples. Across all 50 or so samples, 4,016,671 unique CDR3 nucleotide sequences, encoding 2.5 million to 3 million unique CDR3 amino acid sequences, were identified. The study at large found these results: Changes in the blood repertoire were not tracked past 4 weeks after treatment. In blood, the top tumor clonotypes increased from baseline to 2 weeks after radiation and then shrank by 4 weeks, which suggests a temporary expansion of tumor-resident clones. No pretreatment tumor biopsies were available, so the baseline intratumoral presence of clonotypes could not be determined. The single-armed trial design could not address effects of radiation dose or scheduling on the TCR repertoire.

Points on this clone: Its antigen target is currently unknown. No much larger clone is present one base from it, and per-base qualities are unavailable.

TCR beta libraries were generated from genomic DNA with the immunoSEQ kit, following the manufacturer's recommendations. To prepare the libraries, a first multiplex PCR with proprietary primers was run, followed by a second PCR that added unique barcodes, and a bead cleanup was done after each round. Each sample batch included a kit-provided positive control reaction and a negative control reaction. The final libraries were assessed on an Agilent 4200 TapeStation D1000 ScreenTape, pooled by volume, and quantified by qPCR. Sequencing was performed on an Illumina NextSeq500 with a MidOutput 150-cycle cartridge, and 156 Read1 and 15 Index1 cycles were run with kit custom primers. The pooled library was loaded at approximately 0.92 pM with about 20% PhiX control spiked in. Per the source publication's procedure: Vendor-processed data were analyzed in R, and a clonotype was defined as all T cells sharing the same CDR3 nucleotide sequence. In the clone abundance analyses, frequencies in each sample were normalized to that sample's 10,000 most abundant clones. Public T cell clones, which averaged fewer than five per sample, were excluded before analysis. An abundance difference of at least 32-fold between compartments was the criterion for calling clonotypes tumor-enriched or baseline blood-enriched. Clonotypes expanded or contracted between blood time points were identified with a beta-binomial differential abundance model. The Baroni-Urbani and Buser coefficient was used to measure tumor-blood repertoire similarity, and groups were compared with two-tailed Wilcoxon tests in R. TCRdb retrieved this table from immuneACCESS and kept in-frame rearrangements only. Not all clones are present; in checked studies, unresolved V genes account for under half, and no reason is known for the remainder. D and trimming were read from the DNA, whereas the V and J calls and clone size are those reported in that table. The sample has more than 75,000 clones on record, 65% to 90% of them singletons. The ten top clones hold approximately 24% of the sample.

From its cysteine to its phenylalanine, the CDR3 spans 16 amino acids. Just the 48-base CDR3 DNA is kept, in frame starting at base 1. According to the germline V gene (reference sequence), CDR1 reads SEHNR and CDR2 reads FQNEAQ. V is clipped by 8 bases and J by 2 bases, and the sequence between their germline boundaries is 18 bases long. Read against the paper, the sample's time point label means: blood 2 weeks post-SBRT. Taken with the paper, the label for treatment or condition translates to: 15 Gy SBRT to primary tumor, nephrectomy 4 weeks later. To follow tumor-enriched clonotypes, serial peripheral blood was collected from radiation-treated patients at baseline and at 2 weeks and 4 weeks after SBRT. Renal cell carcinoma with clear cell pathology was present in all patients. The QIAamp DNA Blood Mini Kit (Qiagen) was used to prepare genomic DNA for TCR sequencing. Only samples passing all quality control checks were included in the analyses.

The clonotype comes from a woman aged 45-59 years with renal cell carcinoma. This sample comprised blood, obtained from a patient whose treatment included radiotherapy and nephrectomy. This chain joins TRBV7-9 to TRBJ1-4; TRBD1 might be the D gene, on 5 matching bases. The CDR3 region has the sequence CASYWGGFCTNEKLFF. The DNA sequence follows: TGTGCCAGCTACTGGGGGGGTTTTTGTACTAATGAAAAACTGTTTTTT.